Following are 31 T cell receptor beta chains from one sample sequenced in a study of spatial heterogeneity in lung cancer. As for time point: sample taken at primary tumor resection. Unsorted whole RNA from tumor, nontumor lung or frozen PBMC underwent sequencing. One entry per CDR3 protein results from TCRdb running MiXCR on the 5' RACE reads. The repertoire holds about 13,000 distinct CDR3 sequences, with under 4% as singletons. The starting material was PBMCs, obtained at surgery. The receptors stem from a male donor with early-stage non-small cell lung cancer.

This clonotype was counted ten times or more. Since the library was made to target alpha chains, this beta chain is a stray read and its abundance is not meaningful. The rearrangement uses TRBV7-6 and TRBJ2-5; the D gene could be TRBD1 or TRBD2 (5 bases each). From germline, CDR1 is SGHVS and CDR2 FNYEAQ. Trimming removed 1 base at V and 7 bases at J, with 10 bases between. The CDR3 totals 13 residues. The CDR3 loop is CASSLGGGGTQYF. The CDR3 DNA is TGTGCCAGCAGCTTAGGCGGTGGGGGGACCCAGTACTTC.

This clonotype has ten or more counts. Because this beta chain is a stray read in a library intended to capture alpha chains, its abundance should not be given much weight. The V gene is TRBV7-9, the J gene TRBJ2-7; TRBD2 aligns across 10 bases. V shed 1 base, J shed 2 bases, and the junction held 2 bases outside the gene matches. Germline CDR1 reads SEHNR; CDR2 reads FQNEAQ (reference sequence). This CDR3 region has 15 residues. The CDR3 region has the DNA TGTGCCAGCAGCTTAGTCAGCGGGAGGGCCTACGAGCAGTACTTC. The encoded protein is CASSLVSGRAYEQYF. Supplemented by reference TRBV7-9 and TRBJ2-7, the full variable domain reads DTGVSQNPRHKITKRGQNVTFRCDPISEHNRLYWYRQTLGQGPEFLTYFQNEAQLEKSRLLSDRFSAERPKGSFSTLEIQRTEQGDSAMYLCASSLVSGRAYEQYFGPGTRLTVT.

Note on this clonotype: Found in a library prepared for alpha chains, this beta chain is an off-target read, and its abundance has little meaning. This sequence joins TRBV12-3 or TRBV12-4 and TRBJ2-5; TRBD1 matches 7 bases. Trimming took 6 bases from V and 7 from J; bases not matched to a gene: 14. This CDR3 spans 15 amino acids. CDR3: CASSTHAGQVATQYF. The CDR3, as DNA: TGTGCCAGCAGCACGCATGCCGGACAGGTGGCGACCCAGTACTTC.

Ten or more counts support this clonotype. This beta chain lies outside the target of a library built for alpha chains; its clone size means little. This chain links TRBV4-3 with TRBJ1-1; 8 bases map to TRBD1. Germline CDR1 LGHNA, CDR2 YSLEER. This CDR3 comprises 15 residues. Trimming took 1 base from V and 1 from J; bases not matched to a gene: 2. CDR3: CASSQGQGRNTEAFF. CDR3 bases: TGCGCCAGCAGCCAAGGACAGGGGAGGAACACTGAAGCTTTCTTT.

This clonotype was observed at least ten times. The library was designed around alpha chains, so this beta chain is a stray read whose abundance carries little weight. The V gene is TRBV5-1, the J gene TRBJ2-7, with 12 bases matching TRBD1. V lost 4 bases and J lost 4; bases outside the gene matches: 3. The CDR3 covers 14 residues. Germline loops: CDR1 SGHRS, CDR2 YFSETQ. Here the CDR3 DNA reads TGCGCCAGCAGCCGGGACAGGGGGCCATACGAGCAGTACTTC. Translation: CASSRDRGPYEQYF.

Remarks on this clonotype: This beta chain is off target for a library built for alpha chains, so its abundance means little. The CDR3 is CAISWGLAGQLTGELFF. The CDR3, as DNA: TGTGCCATCAGCTGGGGACTAGCGGGACAACTAACCGGGGAGCTGTTTTTT. V and J are TRBV10-3 and TRBJ2-2; 13 nucleotides align to TRBD2. V gave up 6 bases and J gave up 5 bases; unmatched junction bases: 9. Germline CDR1 is ENHRY and CDR2 is SYGVKD. The CDR3 has 17 amino acids.

As for this clonotype: This beta chain is an unintended read in a library built for alpha chains; its size means little. The genes are TRBV5-1 and TRBJ2-5; TRBD2 agrees at 13 bases. V shed 0 bases, J shed 5 bases, and the junction held 4 bases outside the gene matches. Per germline, CDR1 SGHRS and CDR2 YFSETQ. CDR3 length: 16 residues. The CDR3 region is CASSLGGLAGAETQYF. DNA of the CDR3: TGCGCCAGCAGCTTGGGCGGACTAGCGGGAGCGGAGACCCAGTACTTC.

This clonotype was seen repeatedly, ten times or more. The size of this beta chain means little, since it is a stray read in a library made for alpha chains. V and J are TRBV11-1 and TRBJ2-3; 8 bases are a match to TRBD1. The CDR3 length is 17 residues. V lost 4 bases, J lost 4 bases, and 13 bases stayed unmatched. Germline CDR1 and CDR2: SGHAT and FQDESV (reference sequence). DNA for the CDR3: TGTGCCAGCAGCTATGGGGCGACAGGGGAAAGATCAGATACGCAGTATTTT. Translated, it gives CASSYGATGERSDTQYF. The full variable domain, with the rest looked up from reference TRBV11-1 and TRBJ2-3, is EAEVAQSPRYKITEKSQAVAFWCDPISGHATLYWYRQILGQGPELLVQFQDESVVDDSQLPKDRFSAERLKGVDSTLKIQPAELGDSAMYLCASSYGATGERSDTQYFGPGTRLTVL.

Regarding this clonotype: A library prepared for alpha chains yielded this beta chain as an off-target read; its size is of little meaning. The V gene is TRBV3-1, the J gene TRBJ1-5; possibly TRBD1 for D (5 bases). The CDR3 totals 13 residues. V was cut by 3 bases and J by 4 bases, with 7 bases left in between. CDR1 and CDR2 (germline): LGHDT, YNNKEL (reference sequence). The CDR3 loop is CASSQDTNQPQHF. DNA of the CDR3: TGTGCCAGCAGCCAGGACACAAATCAGCCCCAGCATTTT.

This clonotype was found many times. The library was designed around alpha chains, so this beta chain is a stray read whose abundance carries little weight. The chain links TRBV24-1 to TRBJ2-1; 7 bases line up with TRBD1. The CDR3 is made up of 15 amino acids. The V segment lost 3 bases and the J segment 4 bases; nucleotides outside the gene matches: 5. CDR1 and CDR2 from the germline V gene are KGHDR and SFDVKD. This CDR3 is CATSDGDSSYNEQFF. The CDR3 coding sequence is TGTGCCACCAGTGATGGGGACAGCTCATACAATGAGCAGTTCTTC.

Ten or more counts support this clonotype. This beta chain came through as a stray read in a library set up for alpha chains, and its size says little. This chain uses TRBV5-1 with TRBJ2-7; 8 bases are a match to TRBD2. The CDR3 is 13 residues long. Germline loops: CDR1 SGHRS, CDR2 YFSETQ. J was trimmed by 6 bases and V by 4 bases; bases with no gene match: 6. For the CDR3, the DNA is TGCGCCAGCAGCCCCCGACTAGCGATCGAGCAGTACTTC. The encoded protein is CASSPRLAIEQYF. Looking up the rest from reference TRBV5-1 and TRBJ2-7 gives the full variable domain: KAGVTQTPRYLIKTRGQQVTLSCSPISGHRSVSWYQQTPGQGLQFLFEYFSETQRNKGNFPGRFSGRQFSNSRSEMNVSTLELGDSALYLCASSPRLAIEQYFGPGTRLTVT.

This clonotype occurred a few times. A much more abundant neighbour one base away suggests this may be a read error. The library was prepared for alpha chains; this beta chain is a stray read, so its frequency means little. V and J are TRBV2 and TRBJ2-1; D not resolved. This CDR3 comprises 10 residues. CDR1 is SNHLY and CDR2 is FYNNEI in the germline V gene. Between the trimmed V and J ends, which lost 2 bases and 11 bases, there was a span of 4 bases. CDR3 in amino acids: CASSENQQFF. CDR3 coding DNA: TGTGCCAGCAGTGAAAATCAGCAGTTCTTC.

This clonotype showed up many times. Because the library targeted alpha chains, this beta chain is an off-target read whose size means little. The rearrangement uses TRBV19 and TRBJ2-3; 12 bases map to TRBD2. V shed 5 bases, J shed 5 bases, and the junction held 2 bases outside the gene matches. The CDR3 covers 14 residues. Looked up from germline, CDR1 is LNHDA and CDR2 is SQIVND (reference sequence). The CDR3 spells CASSRLAGEDTQYF. CDR3 nucleotides: TGTGCCAGTAGTCGACTAGCGGGAGAAGATACGCAGTATTTT.

Turning to this clonotype: This beta chain represents an off-target read in a library built for alpha chains; its size is of limited meaning. This chain joins TRBV18 and TRBJ2-3, with 12 bases fitting TRBD2. The CDR3 covers 16 residues. Germline V gives CDR1 KGHSH, CDR2 LQKENI. J lost 3 bases, V lost 3 bases, and 4 bases had no gene match. The DNA of the CDR3 is TGTGCCAGCTCACCCCGGACTAGCGGGACAACAGATACGCAGTATTTT. Amino acid sequence: CASSPRTSGTTDTQYF. The full variable domain, with the rest looked up from reference TRBV18 and TRBJ2-3, is NAGVMQNPRHLVRRRGQEARLRCSPMKGHSHVYWYRQLPEEGLKFMVYLQKENIIDESGMPKERFSAEFPKEGPSILRIQQVVRGDSAAYFCASSPRTSGTTDTQYFGPGTRLTVL.

This clonotype was picked up many times. The library was designed around alpha chains, so this beta chain is a stray read whose abundance carries little weight. The genes are TRBV20-1 and TRBJ1-5; 9 nucleotides agree with TRBD1. There are 14 residues in the CDR3. Germline V gene data show CDR1 as DFQATT and CDR2 as SNEGSKA (reference sequence). Germline trimming cut 6 bases from V and 2 bases from J; bases unmatched to any gene: 5. DNA for the CDR3: TGCAGTGCCCGGGACAGGGAGGGCAATCAGCCCCAGCATTTT. Protein sequence: CSARDREGNQPQHF.

Note on this clonotype: A much larger clonotype is one base distant, so this may be a read error. Since the library was made to target alpha chains, this beta chain is a stray read and its abundance is not meaningful. The chain combines TRBV9 with TRBJ2-5; TRBD1 matches 9 bases. This CDR3 contains 15 residues. Germline CDR1 and CDR2: SGDLS and YYNGEE. CDR3 protein: CASTRTGGAQETQCF. DNA of the CDR3: TGTGCCAGCACTCGAACAGGGGGCGCGCAAGAGACCCAGTGCTTC.

This clonotype was detected many times. A library made for alpha chains picked up this beta chain off target, so its size means little. The J gene is TRBJ1-2, the V gene TRBV7-2; 10 positions agree with TRBD1. The CDR3 has 15 residues. V was pared by 5 bases and J by 5 bases, with 8 bases of the junction left unmatched. The germline V gene has CDR1 SGHTA and CDR2 FQGNSA. Here the CDR3 reads CASSPETGQGYGYTF. DNA for the CDR3: TGTGCCAGCAGCCCAGAGACGGGACAGGGGTATGGCTACACCTTC.

Many counts were recorded for this clonotype. This beta chain turned up in a library designed for alpha chains; as an off-target read, its abundance says little. The gene calls are TRBV12-3 or TRBV12-4 and TRBJ1-3; weak D call: TRBD1 (5 bases). The CDR3 consists of 16 residues. Trimming pared 6 bases from V and 3 bases from J, leaving 18 bases between. CDR3 in amino acids: CASSPTSGTDGNTIYF. The CDR3, as DNA: TGTGCCAGCAGCCCCACATCCGGGACGGATGGAAACACCATATATTTT.

For this clonotype: This beta chain came through as a stray read in a library set up for alpha chains, and its size says little. The chain couples TRBV21-1 to TRBJ2-1; the DNA was not used to check the table's D call, TRBD2. TRBV21-1 is noted as a pseudogene. The CDR3 contains 23 residues. CDR3 residues: CASSKEPGLAGGPLLHPRYEQFF. CDR3 DNA: TGTGCCAGCAGCAAAGAGCCGGGACTAGCGGGAGGGCCTCTCCTACATCCTCGTTATGAGCAGTTCTTC.

This clonotype was seen repeatedly, ten times or more. The size of this beta chain means little, since it is a stray read in a library made for alpha chains. CDR3 sequence (DNA): TGTGCCAGCAGCTTATTTGGGTCCACAGATACGCAGTATTTT. Its translation is CASSLFGSTDTQYF. This rearrangement joins TRBV7-3 to TRBJ2-3, with D hard to call. CDR1 and CDR2 (germline): SGHTA, FQGTGA. Trimming took 2 bases from V and 2 from J, leaving 8 bases between them. This CDR3 region has 14 residues.

This clonotype was seen repeatedly, ten times or more. Because this beta chain is a stray read in a library intended to capture alpha chains, its abundance should not be given much weight. V usage is TRBV6-6 and J usage is TRBJ1-1; D may be TRBD1 (5 bases). V was cut by 8 bases and J by 1 base, with 8 bases left in between. The CDR3 runs to 12 residues. CDR1 is MNHNY and CDR2 is SVGAGI in the germline V gene (reference sequence). CDR3 DNA sequence: TGTGCCAGCGGGGGGTCGAACACTGAAGCTTTCTTT. Its protein product is CASGGSNTEAFF.

Remarks on this clonotype: This beta chain represents an off-target read in a library built for alpha chains; its size is of limited meaning. V usage is TRBV6-5 and J usage is TRBJ2-1, with 10 nucleotides matching TRBD2. Germline CDR1 MNHEY, CDR2 SVGAGI. The CDR3 runs 14 residues. V gave up 6 bases and J gave up 9 bases; unmatched junction bases: 8. For the CDR3, the DNA is TGTGCCAGCAGGCCCAGTGTAGCGGGGGGTGAGCAGTTCTTC. This translates into CASRPSVAGGEQFF.

Ten or more counts support this clonotype. This beta chain is an unintended read in a library built for alpha chains; its size means little. The chain recombines TRBV30 with TRBJ2-3, with 7 bases identical to TRBD1. From germline, CDR1 is GTSNPN and CDR2 SVGIG (reference sequence). The CDR3 is 13 residues long. The V and J ends lost 7 bases and 4 bases, in that order; junction bases with no gene match: 8. The CDR3 bases are TGTGCCTACCAGGGGGTAGGGGCAGATACGCAGTATTTT. This gives the protein CAYQGVGADTQYF.

The sample holds many counts of this clonotype. Because the library targeted alpha chains, this beta chain is an off-target read whose size means little. The J gene is TRBJ1-1, the V gene TRBV7-2; TRBD1 aligns across 7 bases. CDR1 is SGHTA and CDR2 is FQGNSA in the germline V gene. This CDR3 comprises 14 residues. V shed 3 bases, J shed 8 bases, and the junction held 9 bases outside the gene matches. CDR3 sequence: CASSFSRQGGEAFF. CDR3 sequence (DNA): TGTGCCAGCAGCTTCTCCAGACAGGGCGGAGAAGCTTTCTTT.

The sample holds many counts of this clonotype. The library was built for alpha chains, so this beta chain is an off-target read and its size means little. This chain links TRBV2 with TRBJ2-7, with 11 bases lining up with TRBD2. Germline CDR1 reads SNHLY; CDR2 reads FYNNEI. This CDR3 is 16 amino acids long. V lost 6 bases, J lost 4 bases, and 11 bases stayed unmatched. CDR3 protein: CASSFPPGTSGYEQYF. The CDR3, as DNA: TGTGCCAGCAGCTTCCCCCCCGGGACTAGCGGTTACGAGCAGTACTTC.

Many counts were recorded for this clonotype. This beta chain is off target for a library built for alpha chains, so its abundance means little. The genes are TRBV27 and TRBJ2-3; 8 bases align to TRBD1. The germline V gene encodes CDR1 MNHEY and CDR2 SMNVEV (reference sequence). Germline trimming cut 3 bases from V and 7 bases from J; bases unmatched to any gene: 3. CDR3 length equals 13 residues. Here the CDR3 DNA reads TGTGCCAGCAGTTTGACAGGGGAAAATACGCAGTATTTT. This encodes CASSLTGENTQYF.

This clonotype was observed many times. This beta chain is a stray read from a library made for alpha chains; its abundance is not meaningful. The V gene is TRBV7-2, the J gene TRBJ2-3; TRBD2 is a possible D gene (6 bases). Germline values: CDR1 SGHTA, CDR2 FQGNSA. The CDR3 is made up of 15 amino acids. The V and J ends lost 5 bases and 0 bases respectively, with 12 bases between them. CDR3 in amino acids: CASSTGLLSTDTQYF. The CDR3 DNA sequence: TGTGCCAGCAGCACGGGACTCCTGAGCACAGATACGCAGTATTTT.

Ten or more counts support this clonotype. Within a library made for alpha chains, this beta chain is off target, and its count is uninformative. The genes are TRBV10-3 and TRBJ2-2; TRBD1 is a possible D gene (6 bases). V gave up 6 bases and J gave up 1 base, with 9 bases separating them. The CDR3 runs to 14 residues. Per the germline V gene, CDR1 is ENHRY and CDR2 is SYGVKD. This CDR3 is CAIRQGWNTGELFF. The DNA for the CDR3 is TGTGCCATCAGGCAGGGGTGGAACACCGGGGAGCTGTTTTTT.

This clonotype was counted many times. This beta chain slipped into a library made for alpha chains as a stray read, so its size is not meaningful. The chain joins TRBV19 to TRBJ2-7; maybe TRBD2 (6 bases). This CDR3 region has 14 residues. From germline, CDR1 is LNHDA and CDR2 SQIVND (reference sequence). Trimming took off 1 base at V and 10 bases at J, with 17 bases between the two ends. The CDR3 bases are TGTGCCAGTAGTATAGGCGGGACCCGGGATTTACAGTACTTC. It translates to CASSIGGTRDLQYF.

This clonotype was recorded many times. In a library made to pick up alpha chains, this beta chain is a stray read with a size that means little. The genes are TRBV20-1 and TRBJ2-7, with D perhaps matching TRBD1 or TRBD2 (5 bases each). The germline gives CDR1 DFQATT, CDR2 SNEGSKA (reference sequence). This CDR3 region has 15 residues. The V end was cut by 7 bases, the J end by 4 bases, with 23 bases between. For the CDR3, the DNA is TGCAGTGTTCGTTCCGGGACCGAGCCTAGTTACGAGCAGTACTTC. Translation gives CSVRSGTEPSYEQYF.

This clonotype occurred many times. A library made for alpha chains picked up this beta chain off target, so its size means little. The chain couples TRBV5-1 to TRBJ2-7; 7 bases are a match to TRBD2. The V gene's germline CDR1 is SGHRS and CDR2 YFSETQ. There are 13 residues in the CDR3. Unmatched junction bases numbered 7, after V lost 7 bases and J lost 3 bases. The CDR3 region is CASRSPGGYEQYF. CDR3 bases: TGCGCCAGCCGCTCGCCGGGGGGCTACGAGCAGTACTTC.